This TCR beta chain is drawn from a study of blood T cell repertoires in COVID-19. Turning to the study itself: The United States, Italy and Spain supplied acute and convalescent COVID-19 samples.

The CDR3 length is 15 residues. The V gene lost 1 base and the J gene lost 0 bases, with 7 bases spanning the gap. Germline V gives CDR1 MNHNS, CDR2 SASEGT. All enrollees were roughly 18 to 100 years old and from about 24 US areas. This clone was recorded once. Method: immunoSEQ multiplex PCR; TCRdb's copy keeps in-frame clones and lacks some. The table records about 400,000 clones, roughly 90% of them present only once. Sequencing was carried out using PBMCs or T cells enriched from blood (not recorded which). V usage is TRBV6-1 and J usage is TRBJ1-5; D is unresolved. The clonotype comes from a woman in her twenties or thirties with acute COVID-19. Written as DNA, the CDR3 is TGTGCCAGCAGTGAAGGGGCAAATAGCAATCAGCCCCAGCATTTT. Protein sequence: CASSEGANSNQPQHF.